This TCR beta chain was identified during a study of blood T cells in healthy people across ages. Background on the study: Capturing about one barcoded beta molecule per two T cells was achieved by template switching.

Germline CDR1 DFQATT, CDR2 SNEGSKA (reference sequence). V lost 3 bases, J lost 3 bases, and 14 bases stayed unmatched. This CDR3 contains 18 residues. This clonotype was observed a handful of times. A second PCR of 7 to 11 cycles used a sample-barcoded 5' primer and a J-beta primer mix. MiXCR was run by TCRdb on the 5' RACE reads, yielding one entry per CDR3 protein. The sample comprises 1.5 million to 2 million distinct CDR3 sequences, about two fifths of which are singletons, and roughly 24% rests with the top ten. This TCR was sampled from a human donor in good health. The material sequenced was blood. The chain carries TRBV20-1 and TRBJ2-1; the match to TRBD2 covers 10 bases. CDR3 in amino acids: CSASRVGLAGAHYNEQFF. For the CDR3, the DNA is TGCAGTGCTAGTAGGGTTGGGCTAGCGGGGGCCCACTACAATGAGCAGTTCTTC.